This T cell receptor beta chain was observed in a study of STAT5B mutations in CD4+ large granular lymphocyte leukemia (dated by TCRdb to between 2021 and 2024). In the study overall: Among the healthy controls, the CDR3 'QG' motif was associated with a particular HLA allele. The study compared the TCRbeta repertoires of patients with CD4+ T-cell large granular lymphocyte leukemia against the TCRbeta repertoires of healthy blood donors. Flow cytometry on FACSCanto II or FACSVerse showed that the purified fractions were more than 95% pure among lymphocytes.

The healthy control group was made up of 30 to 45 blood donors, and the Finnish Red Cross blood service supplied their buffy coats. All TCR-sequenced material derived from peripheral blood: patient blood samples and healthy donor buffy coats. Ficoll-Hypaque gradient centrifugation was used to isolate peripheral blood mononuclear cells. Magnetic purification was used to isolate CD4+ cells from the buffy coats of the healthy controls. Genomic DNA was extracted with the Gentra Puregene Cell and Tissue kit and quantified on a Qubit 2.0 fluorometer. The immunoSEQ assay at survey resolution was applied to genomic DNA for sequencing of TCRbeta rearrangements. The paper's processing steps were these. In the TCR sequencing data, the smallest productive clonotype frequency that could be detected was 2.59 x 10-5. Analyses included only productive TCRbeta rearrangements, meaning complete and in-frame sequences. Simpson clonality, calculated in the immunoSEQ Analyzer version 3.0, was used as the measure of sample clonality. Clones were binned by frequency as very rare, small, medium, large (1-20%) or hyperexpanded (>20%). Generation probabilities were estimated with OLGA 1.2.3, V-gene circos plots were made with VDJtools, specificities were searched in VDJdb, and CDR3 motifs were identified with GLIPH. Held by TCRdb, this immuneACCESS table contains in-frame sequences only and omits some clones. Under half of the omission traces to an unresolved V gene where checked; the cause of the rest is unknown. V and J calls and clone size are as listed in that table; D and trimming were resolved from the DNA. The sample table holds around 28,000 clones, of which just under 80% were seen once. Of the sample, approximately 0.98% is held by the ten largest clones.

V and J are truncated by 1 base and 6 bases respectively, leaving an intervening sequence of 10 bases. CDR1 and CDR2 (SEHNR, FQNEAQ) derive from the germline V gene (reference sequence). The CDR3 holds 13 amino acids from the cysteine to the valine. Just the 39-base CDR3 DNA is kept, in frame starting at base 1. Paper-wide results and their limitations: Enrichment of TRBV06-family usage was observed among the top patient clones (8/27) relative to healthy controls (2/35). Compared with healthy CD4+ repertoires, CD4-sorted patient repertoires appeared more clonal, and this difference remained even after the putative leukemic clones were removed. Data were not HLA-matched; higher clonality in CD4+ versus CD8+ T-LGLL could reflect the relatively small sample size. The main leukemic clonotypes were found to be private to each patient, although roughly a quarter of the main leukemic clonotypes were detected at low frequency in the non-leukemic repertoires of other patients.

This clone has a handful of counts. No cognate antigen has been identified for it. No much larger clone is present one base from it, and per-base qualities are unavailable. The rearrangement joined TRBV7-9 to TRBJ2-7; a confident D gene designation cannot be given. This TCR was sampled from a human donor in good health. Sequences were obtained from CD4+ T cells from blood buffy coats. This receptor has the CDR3 CASSLVGRREQYV. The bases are TGTGCCAGCAGCTTAGTCGGCAGGCGCGAGCAGTACGTC.